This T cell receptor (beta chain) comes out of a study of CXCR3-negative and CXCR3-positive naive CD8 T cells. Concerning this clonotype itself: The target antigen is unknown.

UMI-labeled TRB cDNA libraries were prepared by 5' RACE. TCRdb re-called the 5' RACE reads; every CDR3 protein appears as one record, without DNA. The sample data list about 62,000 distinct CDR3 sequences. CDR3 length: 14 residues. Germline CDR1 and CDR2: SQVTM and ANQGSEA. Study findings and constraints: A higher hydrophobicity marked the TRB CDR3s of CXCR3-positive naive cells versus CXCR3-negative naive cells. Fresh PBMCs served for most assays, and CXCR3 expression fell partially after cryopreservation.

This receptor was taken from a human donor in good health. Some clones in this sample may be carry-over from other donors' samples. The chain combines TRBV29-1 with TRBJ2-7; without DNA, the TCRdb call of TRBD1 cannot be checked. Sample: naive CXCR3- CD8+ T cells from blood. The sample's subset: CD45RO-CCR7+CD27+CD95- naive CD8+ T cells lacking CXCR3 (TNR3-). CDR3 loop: CSVEGIDRGYEQYF.